This T cell receptor beta chain was sequenced for a study of cytomegalovirus exposure and HLA in healthy donors. Use of 60 Vbeta and 13 Jbeta primers characterized the PCR. Repertoires were generated with immunoSEQ multiplex PCR, while TCRdb's copy carries only in-frame clones and drops some. In the table there are 100,000 or so clones, around 86% of which are singletons. The CDR3 covers 16 residues. V dropped 0 bases and J dropped 5; count of bases not matched to a gene: 9. Germline V gene data show CDR1 as SGHRS and CDR2 as YFSETQ. Material: PBMCs. This chain connects TRBV5-1 to TRBJ2-3; 7 bases match TRBD2. The sequence was obtained from a man aged 30-40 years in good health and CMV-seropositive. CDR3 region: CASSLAWASGGDTQYF. The DNA for the CDR3 is TGCGCCAGCAGCTTGGCCTGGGCTAGCGGCGGAGATACGCAGTATTTT. The full variable domain, with the rest looked up from reference TRBV5-1 and TRBJ2-3, is KAGVTQTPRYLIKTRGQQVTLSCSPISGHRSVSWYQQTPGQGLQFLFEYFSETQRNKGNFPGRFSGRQFSNSRSEMNVSTLELGDSALYLCASSLAWASGGDTQYFGPGTRLTVL.